The 15 T cell receptor beta chains in this list originate from one sample, sequenced in a study of blood T cell repertoires in COVID-19. Assay: immunoSEQ multiplex PCR; the TCRdb copy retains only in-frame clones and omits some. The table records over 400,000 clones, 70% to 90% of them present only once. Sample: PBMCs or T cells enriched from blood (not recorded which). These receptors originate from a woman aged 60-75 years who had recovered from COVID-19.

This rearrangement joins TRBV24-1 to TRBJ2-3, with 7 positions matching TRBD2. In germline, CDR1 is KGHDR, CDR2 SFDVKD. The CDR3 loop spans 17 amino acids. Germline trimming cut 4 bases from V and 6 bases from J; bases unmatched to any gene: 15. The CDR3 spells CATSDEKGTMAPDTQYF. DNA for the CDR3: TGTGCCACCAGTGACGAAAAAGGGACTATGGCCCCGGATACGCAGTATTTT.

The chain couples TRBV29-1 to TRBJ2-4; D possibly corresponds to TRBD2 (5 bases). Trimming removed 6 bases from V and 2 bases from J, with 11 bases in between. The length of the CDR3 is 13 residues. Per the germline V gene, CDR1 is SQVTM and CDR2 is ANQGSEA. This CDR3 is CSVREDTKNIQYF. DNA of the CDR3: TGCAGCGTACGGGAAGATACCAAAAACATTCAGTACTTC.

This clone was observed once. The V call is TRBV5-1, the J call TRBJ2-3; TRBD2 agrees at 9 bases. Germline V gives CDR1 SGHRS, CDR2 YFSETQ. The CDR3 is 16 amino acids. J lost 2 bases, V lost 4 bases, and 8 bases had no gene match. The DNA of the CDR3 is TGCGCCAGCAGCCCGGTTAGCGGGGGACCCACAGATACGCAGTATTTT. Its protein product is CASSPVSGGPTDTQYF.

This chain links TRBV28 with TRBJ2-7; 7 bases fit TRBD2. The CDR3 has 14 amino acids. CDR1 and CDR2 (germline): MDHEN, SYDVKM. V was clipped by 3 bases and J by 7 bases; unmatched bases: 9. The CDR3 spells CASSFGGGVREQYV. The CDR3 DNA sequence: TGTGCCAGCAGTTTCGGTGGGGGGGTGAGGGAGCAGTACGTC.

This chain links TRBV2 with TRBJ1-1, with D unclear. Trimming cost V 3 bases and J 0 bases, with 14 bases left between them. This CDR3 is 16 amino acids long. Germline V lookup: CDR1 SNHLY, CDR2 FYNNEI. The CDR3 nucleotides read TGTGCCAGCAGTGATGGCCCCAGGATATTGAACACTGAAGCTTTCTTT. This encodes CASSDGPRILNTEAFF.

The chain links TRBV6-5 to TRBJ1-3; D is perhaps TRBD1 (5 bases). Germline CDR1 and CDR2: MNHEY and SVGAGI. The CDR3 is 15 amino acids. Trimming pared 5 bases from V and 0 bases from J, leaving 11 bases between. The CDR3 bases are TGTGCCAGCAGTAATGACAGAACCTCTGGAAACACCATATATTTT. It is translated as CASSNDRTSGNTIYF.

The chain uses TRBV5-6 and TRBJ2-7; D perhaps matches TRBD1 (6 bases). Germline V gene data show CDR1 as SGHDT and CDR2 as YYEEEE. Trimming took off 4 bases at V and 2 bases at J, with 13 bases between the two ends. This CDR3 contains 14 residues. CDR3 coding DNA: TGTGCCAGCAGCCCGACAGGTTTCCCCTACGAGCAGTACTTC. The encoded protein is CASSPTGFPYEQYF.

The chain employs TRBV18 and TRBJ1-6; TRBD1 matches at 12 bases. Per the germline V gene, CDR1 is KGHSH and CDR2 is LQKENI. There are 15 residues in the CDR3. V lost 3 bases, J lost 10 bases, and 4 bases stayed unmatched. The CDR3 DNA reads as TGTGCCAGCTCACCGGGGGGACAGGGGGCGTCACCCCTCCACTTT. Translating gives CASSPGGQGASPLHF.

J is TRBJ1-4 and V is TRBV30; D perhaps matches TRBD1 (6 bases). The V end was cut by 3 bases, the J end by 0 bases, with 20 bases between. From germline, CDR1 is GTSNPN and CDR2 SVGIG (reference sequence). The CDR3 consists of 18 residues. CDR3 sequence reads: CAWSRDTLSFPTNEKLFF. The CDR3 DNA reads as TGTGCCTGGAGCCGGGACACTTTATCGTTCCCAACTAATGAAAAACTGTTTTTT.

This rearrangement joins TRBV7-2 to TRBJ2-3, with 10 bases aligning to TRBD1. This CDR3 is built from 16 residues. Germline V gene sequence: CDR1 SGHTA, CDR2 FQGNSA. Germline trimming cut 5 bases from V and 4 bases from J; bases unmatched to any gene: 9. CDR3 amino acids: CASSLPRDRGADTQYF. The CDR3 region has the DNA TGTGCCAGCAGCCTGCCGCGGGACAGGGGAGCAGATACGCAGTATTTT.

This clone appeared once. The genes are TRBV7-2 and TRBJ2-5; 7 nucleotides agree with TRBD1. The ends lost 5 bases at V and 0 bases at J; junction bases unmatched: 3. The germline CDR1 and CDR2 sequences are SGHTA and FQGNSA. There are 14 residues in the CDR3. As DNA, the CDR3 is TGTGCCAGCAGCCCGGGACAGTACCAAGAGACCCAGTACTTC. Its protein is CASSPGQYQETQYF.

The chain uses TRBV6-5 and TRBJ1-5; D not resolved. CDR1 is MNHEY, CDR2 SVGAGI, per germline. Trimming left V 5 bases short and J 2 bases short, with 7 bases between. The length of the CDR3 is 13 residues. This chain's CDR3 is CASSIGGNQPQHF. DNA of the CDR3: TGTGCCAGCAGTATAGGAGGCAATCAGCCCCAGCATTTT.

The chain uses TRBV19 and TRBJ1-4; tentative D call: TRBD1 (6 bases). The CDR3 sequence is 15 residues long. The germline CDR1 and CDR2 sequences are LNHDA and SQIVND (reference sequence). The V end lost 3 bases, the J end lost 6 bases, and 14 bases lay between the germline ends. The CDR3 DNA reads as TGTGCCAGTAGTATTGCAGGGGTTGATTATGAAAAACTGTTTTTT. This gives the protein CASSIAGVDYEKLFF. The full variable domain, rest sourced from reference TRBV19 and TRBJ1-4, is DGGITQSPKYLFRKEGQNVTLSCEQNLNHDAMYWYRQDPGQGLRLIYYSQIVNDFQKGDIAEGYSVSREKKESFPLTVTSAQKNPTAFYLCASSIAGVDYEKLFFGSGTQLSVL.

This clone was recorded once. The rearrangement joins TRBV5-5 to TRBJ2-7; D possibly corresponds to TRBD2 (6 bases). This CDR3 is 15 amino acids long. The germline gives CDR1 SGHKS, CDR2 YYEKEE (reference sequence). V gave up 0 bases and J gave up 1 base, with 11 bases separating them. In DNA form, the CDR3 reads TGTGCCAGCAGCTTGGTGGGCGGGGAATCCTACGAGCAGTACTTC. This translates into CASSLVGGESYEQYF.

This clone was detected only once. The chain links TRBV19 to TRBJ1-2; D is undetermined. Deletions cut 4 bases from V and 5 bases from J, with 11 bases between. Germline V gene sequence: CDR1 LNHDA, CDR2 SQIVND (reference sequence). The CDR3 loop spans 13 amino acids. The CDR3 loop is CASSTPSVYGYTF. The DNA of the CDR3 is TGTGCCAGTAGTACGCCGTCGGTGTATGGCTACACCTTC.